This passage covers 26 T cell receptor beta chains from one sample sequenced in a study of blood T cell repertoires in COVID-19 (dated by TCRdb to the early 2020s). The method behind the library was the immunoSEQ multiplex PCR assay. TCRdb retrieved this table from immuneACCESS and kept in-frame rearrangements only. Not all clones are present; in checked studies, unresolved V genes account for under half, and no reason is known for the remainder. The sample data list 50,000 to 60,000 clones, and around 83% of these were observed just once. The ten largest clonotypes hold 5.9% of the sample. Sequenced sample: peripheral blood. Receptor source: a human donor in a cohort sampled during active or convalescent COVID-19.

The rearrangement links TRBV18 to TRBJ2-2; 12 bases line up with TRBD1. Germline CDR1 and CDR2: KGHSH and LQKENI. The CDR3 is 17 residues long. V was pared by 6 bases and J by 7 bases, with 12 bases of the junction left unmatched. The CDR3 bases are TGTGCCAGCTCGCTACTACCGGGACAGGGGGCCGGCGGGGAGCTGTTTTTT. Its translation is CASSLLPGQGAGGELFF.

The V call is TRBV7-2, the J call TRBJ2-2; tentatively, D is TRBD2 (7 bases). Germline V lookup: CDR1 SGHTA, CDR2 FQGNSA. The length of the CDR3 is 15 residues. Deletions cut 4 bases from V and 6 bases from J, with 15 bases between. CDR3 nucleotides: TGTGCCAGCAGCTACAGGGCGGGGGTGTCCGGGGAGCTGTTTTTT. Translation gives CASSYRAGVSGELFF.

The CDR3 spells CASSHRQMNTEAFF. The CDR3 nucleotides read TGTGCCAGCAGCCACCGACAGATGAACACTGAAGCTTTCTTT. The V and J genes are TRBV7-8 and TRBJ1-1; maybe TRBD1 (5 bases). Germline V gene data show CDR1 as SGHVS and CDR2 as FQNEAQ. V lost 5 bases and J lost 0, with 10 bases in between. This CDR3 is 14 amino acids long.

This clone has a handful of counts. This chain joins TRBV11-2 and TRBJ2-2; 7 bases are shared with TRBD2. Looked up from germline, CDR1 is SGHAT and CDR2 is FQNNGV. This CDR3 contains 17 residues. V was clipped by 0 bases and J by 1 base; unmatched bases: 5. The CDR3 DNA follows: TGTGCCAGCAGCTTAGATGGGAGGGGTTGGAACACCGGGGAGCTGTTTTTT. Translation gives CASSLDGRGWNTGELFF.

This clone was recorded a few times. The rearrangement joins TRBV5-1 to TRBJ2-3; weak D call: TRBD2 (7 bases). The length of the CDR3 is 17 residues. Deletions cut 0 bases from V and 0 bases from J, with 14 bases between. CDR1 and CDR2 (germline): SGHRS, YFSETQ. CDR3 region: CASSLAVGGPSTDTQYF. Here the CDR3 DNA reads TGCGCCAGCAGCTTGGCCGTGGGGGGGCCTAGCACAGATACGCAGTATTTT.

This clone showed up just a few times. The chain has TRBV4-2 and TRBJ1-3; TRBD1 might be the D (6 bases). The CDR3 is 17 residues long. V lost 0 bases to trimming and J lost 1 base, with 13 bases between them. Germline CDR1 LGHNA, CDR2 YNFKEQ. CDR3 DNA sequence: TGTGCCAGCAGCCAAGAGGGGACACCTAGGTCTGGAAACACCATATATTTT. This sequence encodes CASSQEGTPRSGNTIYF.

The rearrangement joins TRBV19 to TRBJ2-3; D is ambiguous. This CDR3 has 13 residues. V lost 3 bases to trimming and J lost 5 bases, with 9 bases between them. Looked up from germline, CDR1 is LNHDA and CDR2 is SQIVND (reference sequence). DNA of the CDR3: TGTGCCAGTAGTATCCCCCCTAGAGATACGCAGTATTTT. This codes for CASSIPPRDTQYF. The variable domain in full, completed from reference TRBV19 and TRBJ2-3, reads DGGITQSPKYLFRKEGQNVTLSCEQNLNHDAMYWYRQDPGQGLRLIYYSQIVNDFQKGDIAEGYSVSREKKESFPLTVTSAQKNPTAFYLCASSIPPRDTQYFGPGTRLTVL.

The chain links TRBV9 to TRBJ1-2; 9 bases align to TRBD1. This CDR3 is built from 15 residues. CDR1 SGDLS and CDR2 YYNGEE come from the germline V gene. Unmatched junction bases numbered 8, after V lost 4 bases and J lost 4 bases. The DNA for the CDR3 is TGTGCCAGCAGCCCCGGGACAGGGCCGTCCTATGGCTACACCTTC. Its translation is CASSPGTGPSYGYTF.

This clone was found a few times. J is TRBJ1-6 and V is TRBV7-2; D unresolved. The CDR3 length is 16 residues. Trimming took off 2 bases at V and 6 bases at J, with 14 bases between the two ends. The V gene's germline CDR1 is SGHTA and CDR2 FQGNSA. The DNA of the CDR3 is TGTGCCAGCAGCTTACTAGGCGGGAGTGGTAATTCACCCCTCCACTTT. Translation gives CASSLLGGSGNSPLHF.

V and J are TRBV7-9 and TRBJ2-5, with D perhaps TRBD2 (7 bases). CDR1 SEHNR and CDR2 FQNEAQ come from the germline V gene (reference sequence). The CDR3 has 17 amino acids. V dropped 4 bases and J dropped 1 base, with 19 bases sitting between them. The CDR3 nucleotides are TGTGCCAGCAGCTCGGACAGAGGGACTACTATCCAAGAGACCCAGTACTTC. Protein product: CASSSDRGTTIQETQYF. Based on the CDR3 plus reference TRBV7-9 and TRBJ2-5, the full variable domain is DTGVSQNPRHKITKRGQNVTFRCDPISEHNRLYWYRQTLGQGPEFLTYFQNEAQLEKSRLLSDRFSAERPKGSFSTLEIQRTEQGDSAMYLCASSSDRGTTIQETQYFGPGTRLLVL.

This clone was observed a handful of times. The genes are TRBV13 and TRBJ2-1; possibly TRBD2 for D (7 bases). V was shortened by 0 bases and J by 10 bases, with 13 bases between the two germline ends. This CDR3 has 14 residues. Germline V lookup: CDR1 PRHDT, CDR2 FYEKMQ (reference sequence). The CDR3 coding sequence is TGTGCCAGCAGCTTAGGGGCGGGGGCTCGGGAGCAGTTCTTC. Protein sequence: CASSLGAGAREQFF.

The chain has TRBV27 and TRBJ1-2, with D possibly being TRBD1 (5 bases). Trimming removed 6 bases from V and 8 bases from J, with 16 bases in between. This CDR3 contains 13 residues. Per germline, CDR1 MNHEY and CDR2 SMNVEV (reference sequence). As DNA, the CDR3 is TGTGCCAGCAGAGACCCGGGACTAGAAGGCTACACCTTC. It translates to CASRDPGLEGYTF.

This clone was picked up a small number of times. The rearrangement links TRBV19 to TRBJ2-7, with D perhaps matching TRBD2 (5 bases). The V gene lost 5 bases and the J gene lost 4 bases, with 9 bases spanning the gap. CDR1 and CDR2 (germline): LNHDA, SQIVND (reference sequence). CDR3 length equals 12 residues. In DNA form, the CDR3 reads TGTGCCAGTAGTCTGCCGGGGTACGAGCAGTACTTC. This sequence encodes CASSLPGYEQYF.

V usage is TRBV19 and J usage is TRBJ1-2; D gene unclear. This CDR3 has 13 residues. The V end lost 3 bases, the J end lost 12 bases, and 17 bases lay between the germline ends. Germline values: CDR1 LNHDA, CDR2 SQIVND (reference sequence). The CDR3 region is CASSIGGKSGNTF. For the CDR3, the DNA is TGTGCCAGTAGTATTGGCGGGAAATCTGGAAACACCTTC.

The chain joins TRBV7-2 to TRBJ1-2; D is undetermined. The V gene's germline CDR1 is SGHTA and CDR2 FQGNSA. The CDR3 is made up of 14 amino acids. V was shortened by 1 base and J by 4 bases, with 10 bases between the two germline ends. CDR3 residues: CASSLGVSSYGYTF. The CDR3 region has the DNA TGTGCCAGCAGCTTAGGTGTTTCCTCCTATGGCTACACCTTC.

The V gene is TRBV6-2 or TRBV6-3, the J gene TRBJ2-5; 13 bases map to TRBD2. CDR1 is MNHEY, CDR2 SVGEGT, per germline. The CDR3 contains 15 residues. Trimming took 5 bases from V and 5 from J; bases not matched to a gene: 5. The CDR3 region has the DNA TGTGCCAGCAGTCAACTAGCGGGGGGGCGGGAGACCCAGTACTTC. This codes for CASSQLAGGRETQYF.

The chain combines TRBV6-1 with TRBJ2-7, with D unclear. The V gene's germline CDR1 is MNHNS and CDR2 SASEGT. Trimming shortened V by 2 bases and J by 0 bases, and 11 bases separated the two germline ends. CDR3 size: 15 residues. In DNA, the CDR3 is TGTGCCAGCAGTGAAAGTGGCTTCTTCTCCTACGAGCAGTACTTC. Amino acids: CASSESGFFSYEQYF.

V usage is TRBV7-2 and J usage is TRBJ1-1; D uncertain. Germline CDR1 and CDR2: SGHTA and FQGNSA. Trimming removed 1 base at V and 0 bases at J, with 12 bases between. This CDR3 has 16 residues. The CDR3 coding sequence is TGTGCCAGCAGCTTAGGGGCAGCCCCCATGAACACTGAAGCTTTCTTT. Protein product: CASSLGAAPMNTEAFF.

This clone was seen just once. The V call is TRBV14, the J call TRBJ1-2; D gene uncertain. In germline, CDR1 is SGHDN, CDR2 FVKESK. V was trimmed by 4 bases and J by 2 bases, leaving 14 bases between them. The CDR3 loop spans 15 amino acids. The CDR3 reads CASSRVGVSNYGYTF. The CDR3, as DNA: TGTGCCAGCAGCCGAGTCGGGGTATCCAACTATGGCTACACCTTC.

The rearrangement joins TRBV19 to TRBJ2-7; D remains ambiguous. The CDR3 length is 12 residues. Looked up from germline, CDR1 is LNHDA and CDR2 is SQIVND (reference sequence). With 1 base removed from V and 5 bases from J, the gap between germline ends came to 6 bases. DNA of the CDR3: TGTGCCAGTAGTATAGGTCCGGACGAGCAGTACTTC. Translated: CASSIGPDEQYF.

This clone was seen just once. The rearrangement uses TRBV9 and TRBJ1-4, with a weak D call TRBD1 (6 bases). The CDR3 is 16 amino acids. V was shortened by 1 base and J by 7 bases, with 17 bases between the two germline ends. CDR1 is SGDLS and CDR2 is YYNGEE in the germline V gene. This CDR3 is CASSVTGTNSAEKLFF. As DNA, the CDR3 is TGTGCCAGCAGCGTAACAGGGACCAATAGCGCTGAAAAACTGTTTTTT.

This clone was picked up one time. This chain links TRBV6-5 with TRBJ2-7; tentative D call: TRBD1 (6 bases). CDR1 is MNHEY and CDR2 is SVGAGI in the germline V gene. Trimming removed 7 bases from V and 1 base from J, with 8 bases in between. CDR3 length: 12 residues. CDR3 sequence: CASTTGSYEQYF. DNA for the CDR3: TGTGCCAGCACTACAGGGTCCTACGAGCAGTACTTC.

This chain uses TRBV7-2 with TRBJ2-2; D not resolved. Trimming removed 0 bases from V and 5 bases from J, with 4 bases in between. CDR1 is SGHTA and CDR2 is FQGNSA in the germline V gene. This CDR3 contains 13 residues. This CDR3 is CASSLAATGELFF. The DNA of the CDR3 is TGTGCCAGCAGCTTAGCAGCGACCGGGGAGCTGTTTTTT.

This chain connects TRBV19 to TRBJ1-2, with D perhaps matching TRBD1 (5 bases). Trimming stripped 3 bases from V and 0 bases from J, with 11 bases between. There are 15 residues in the CDR3. Germline values: CDR1 LNHDA, CDR2 SQIVND (reference sequence). CDR3 DNA sequence: TGTGCCAGTAGTATTGACAGTTTAGCTAACTATGGCTACACCTTC. This translates into CASSIDSLANYGYTF.

This clone was found a few times. The chain couples TRBV5-1 to TRBJ2-3; D is possibly TRBD1 (5 bases). Between the trimmed V and J ends, which lost 0 bases and 2 bases, there was a span of 10 bases. Germline values: CDR1 SGHRS, CDR2 YFSETQ. This CDR3 region has 15 residues. CDR3 in DNA: TGCGCCAGCAGCTTGGGTCAGGGATACACAGATACGCAGTATTTT. Translated, it gives CASSLGQGYTDTQYF.

The rearrangement links TRBV5-1 to TRBJ1-1; D unresolved. The CDR3 has 14 residues. Germline CDR1 SGHRS, CDR2 YFSETQ. The germline V and J ends were trimmed by 1 base and 1 base, with 8 bases remaining between them. CDR3 in amino acids: CASSLYTSNTEAFF. The CDR3 bases are TGCGCCAGCAGCTTGTACACCTCGAACACTGAAGCTTTCTTT. The full variable domain, rest sourced from reference TRBV5-1 and TRBJ1-1, is KAGVTQTPRYLIKTRGQQVTLSCSPISGHRSVSWYQQTPGQGLQFLFEYFSETQRNKGNFPGRFSGRQFSNSRSEMNVSTLELGDSALYLCASSLYTSNTEAFFGQGTRLTVV.